This TCR beta chain was sequenced during a study of Ad26.COV2.S vaccination and SARS-CoV-2 variants. CDR1 and CDR2 from the germline V gene are MNHEY and SVGAGI. J lost 7 bases, V lost 6 bases, and 8 bases had no gene match. This CDR3 is 14 amino acids long. This sample's treatment: 15 to 20 received Ad26.COV2.S at low or high dose, single or two shots; about 5 received placebo; per-sample allocation not given. Day 63 following the first vaccine or placebo injection was when the samples were taken. Generated by immunoSEQ multiplex PCR, the TCRdb table keeps only in-frame clones and is missing some. The sample holds some 250,000 clones; approximately 87% are singletons and the top ten take approximately 11%.

The TCR comes from a person aged 18-65 years who received the Ad26.COV2.S COVID-19 vaccine or a placebo. V gene TRBV6-5 combines with J gene TRBJ2-1, with TRBD2 identical over 8 bases. Here the sequenced sample was peripheral blood, taken in a trial of Ad26.COV2.S vaccine versus placebo. The CDR3 spells CASRWSGGANEQFF. As DNA, the CDR3 is TGTGCCAGCAGGTGGAGCGGGGGCGCGAATGAGCAGTTCTTC.